What follows are 2 T cell receptor beta chains derived from one specimen sequenced in a study of prognosis after radiotherapy for stage I lung cancer (dated by TCRdb to the early 2020s). TCRdb shows the sequencer as Illumina HiSeq 3000. Two rounds of multiplex PCR were used to amplify the TCR beta CDR3 region from genomic DNA. The first PCR round used primers specific to each TRBV and TRBJ gene, with sequences filed in Chinese patent CN105087789A. TCRdb reprocessed the public reads (quality trimming at Q25 with fastp, clone calling with MiXCR) and kept in-frame beta chains. Duplicate CDR3 protein sequences are folded into a single record with the most common DNA and genes. Recorded for this sample are around 30,000 distinct CDR3 sequences; less than 35% of them occurred a single time. The top ten clones comprise around 35% of the sample. Sequencing used PBMCs, obtained before or after stereotactic body radiation therapy (not recorded which). These receptors came from a donor aged 50 or older with non-small cell lung cancer.

The table lists this clonotype with many counts. The CDR3 is CASILHAFIRGVRNEQFF. As DNA, the CDR3 is TGTGCCAGCATCCTACATGCATTCATCCGGGGGGTCCGCAATGAGCAGTTCTTC. V usage is TRBV27 and J usage is TRBJ2-1; the match to TRBD2 covers 7 bases. CDR3 length equals 18 residues. Losses at the gene ends were 7 bases for V and 6 bases for J; bases not matched to a gene: 21. Germline CDR1 MNHEY, CDR2 SMNVEV (reference sequence).

This clonotype appeared many times. The chain couples TRBV5-6 to TRBJ1-6; D gene uncertain. The V end lost 0 bases, the J end lost 9 bases, and 10 bases lay between the germline ends. The germline gives CDR1 SGHDT, CDR2 YYEEEE. There are 14 residues in the CDR3. The CDR3 sequence is CASSLAAVASPLHF. The CDR3 DNA is TGTGCCAGCAGCTTGGCCGCCGTCGCTTCACCCCTCCACTTT. The full variable domain, its missing parts supplied by reference TRBV5-6 and TRBJ1-6, is DAGVTQSPTHLIKTRGQQVTLRCSPKSGHDTVSWYQQALGQGPQFIFQYYEEEERQRGNFPDRFSGHQFPNYSSELNVNALLLGDSALYLCASSLAAVASPLHFGNGTRLTVT.